Below are 13 T cell receptor beta chains sequenced from a single sample in a study of blood T cell repertoires in COVID-19. This table comes from immunoSEQ multiplex PCR, and its TCRdb copy is limited to in-frame clones, with some not included. Altogether approximately 180,000 clones are present, about 83% being singletons, with the ten largest covering approximately 13%. The material sequenced was peripheral blood. All receptors derive from a woman aged 70-85 years with COVID-19, enrolled during active disease.

This clone was detected a few times. The chain has TRBV7-2 and TRBJ2-5; 9 bases agree with TRBD2. CDR3 size: 15 residues. V trimming: 5 bases; J trimming: 7 bases; junction bases outside the gene matches: 11. Looked up from germline, CDR1 is SGHTA and CDR2 is FQGNSA. CDR3 residues: CASSIATSGLGTQYF. In nucleotides, the CDR3 is TGTGCCAGCAGCATCGCGACTAGCGGCTTGGGGACCCAGTACTTC.

V and J are TRBV18 and TRBJ2-7; 9 nucleotides match TRBD1. The CDR3 covers 15 residues. Per the germline V gene, CDR1 is KGHSH and CDR2 is LQKENI. J gave up 2 bases and V 6 bases, and 8 bases lay outside the gene matches. CDR3 DNA: TGTGCCAGCTCCCCTCAAAGACAGGGGGCCTACGAGCAGTACTTC. The encoded protein is CASSPQRQGAYEQYF.

The V gene is TRBV23-1, the J gene TRBJ2-7; the match to TRBD1 covers 8 bases. TRBV23-1 is an ORF, with its function uncertain. The CDR3 totals 10 residues. V lost 5 bases, J lost 12 bases, and 3 bases stayed unmatched. The CDR3 reads CASSSTGVYF. The CDR3 DNA reads as TGCGCCAGCAGTTCGACAGGGGTGTACTTC.

The chain has TRBV11-2 and TRBJ1-2, with no clear D. This CDR3 region has 14 residues. Germline CDR1 is SGHAT and CDR2 is FQNNGV. The V end lost 5 bases, the J end lost 8 bases, and 18 bases lay between the germline ends. CDR3 loop: CASSPQTTTGGYTF. CDR3 bases: TGTGCCAGCAGCCCGCAGACAACTACGGGGGGCTACACCTTC.

The gene calls are TRBV9 and TRBJ2-1, with 13 nucleotides matching TRBD2. The germline gives CDR1 SGDLS, CDR2 YYNGEE. Germline trimming cut 2 bases from V and 8 bases from J; bases unmatched to any gene: 4. There are 15 residues in the CDR3. The CDR3 region has the DNA TGTGCCAGCAGCGTTGGACTAGCGGGAGTTCATGAGCAGTTCTTC. Translated: CASSVGLAGVHEQFF.

This chain connects TRBV27 to TRBJ2-7; 7 bases match TRBD2. The CDR3 extends over 14 amino acids. Trimming removed 8 bases from V and 0 bases from J; junction bases left unmatched: 7. Germline loops: CDR1 MNHEY, CDR2 SMNVEV (reference sequence). The CDR3 loop is CASSGGQSSYEQYF. The CDR3 DNA follows: TGTGCCAGCTCGGGGGGTCAGTCCTCCTACGAGCAGTACTTC.

The rearrangement links TRBV6-6 to TRBJ2-3; 9 bases are shared with TRBD1. This CDR3 spans 14 amino acids. V lost 7 bases, J lost 4 bases, and 6 bases stayed unmatched. Germline V gene data show CDR1 as MNHNY and CDR2 as SVGAGI (reference sequence). CDR3 DNA: TGTGCCAGCAAAAACAGGGGGCTTGCAGATACGCAGTATTTT. It specifies CASKNRGLADTQYF.

This clone appeared a single time. This rearrangement joins TRBV9 to TRBJ2-3; 8 nucleotides agree with TRBD2. This CDR3 region has 15 residues. Germline V gives CDR1 SGDLS, CDR2 YYNGEE. V dropped 3 bases and J dropped 0; count of bases not matched to a gene: 3. As DNA, the CDR3 is TGTGCCAGCAGCGGCACTAGCGGTAGCACAGATACGCAGTATTTT. It is translated as CASSGTSGSTDTQYF.

This clone has only one observation. The V and J genes are TRBV29-1 and TRBJ2-7, with D possibly TRBD1 on 5 matching bases. Germline V gives CDR1 SQVTM, CDR2 ANQGSEA. CDR3 length equals 13 residues. Trimming shortened V by 2 bases and J by 5 bases, and 13 bases separated the two germline ends. This CDR3 is CSVESQGGNEQYF. The CDR3 DNA follows: TGCAGCGTTGAATCCCAGGGTGGCAACGAGCAGTACTTC.

V and J are TRBV19 and TRBJ2-7; 7 bases agree with TRBD2. Germline V gene sequence: CDR1 LNHDA, CDR2 SQIVND (reference sequence). There are 13 residues in the CDR3. Unmatched junction bases numbered 3, after V lost 7 bases and J lost 0 bases. Written as DNA, the CDR3 is TGTGCCAGTATAGGCGGGAGCTCCTACGAGCAGTACTTC. Translation gives CASIGGSSYEQYF.

This chain joins TRBV24-1 and TRBJ1-1; D unclear. This CDR3 region has 12 residues. The V and J ends lost 4 bases and 4 bases respectively, with 6 bases between them. Germline CDR1 is KGHDR and CDR2 is SFDVKD. Written as DNA, the CDR3 is TGTGCCACCAGTGAAATCGGCACTGAAGCTTTCTTT. Amino acid sequence: CATSEIGTEAFF.

The chain links TRBV4-1 to TRBJ1-1; no firm D call. CDR1 and CDR2 (germline): MGHRA, YSYEKL. Trimming left V 2 bases short and J 1 base short, with 5 bases between. CDR3 size: 13 residues. In DNA form, the CDR3 reads TGCGCCAGCAGCCAAACCGGGAACACTGAAGCTTTCTTT. This codes for CASSQTGNTEAFF.

The chain is built from TRBV29-1 and TRBJ1-4; 8 bases line up with TRBD1. Germline values: CDR1 SQVTM, CDR2 ANQGSEA. This CDR3 comprises 13 residues. With V trimmed by 7 bases and J by 8 bases, 9 bases remained unmatched. CDR3 in amino acids: CSAAQGGNEKLFF. The CDR3 DNA reads as TGCAGCGCCGCACAGGGGGGGAACGAAAAACTGTTTTTT.